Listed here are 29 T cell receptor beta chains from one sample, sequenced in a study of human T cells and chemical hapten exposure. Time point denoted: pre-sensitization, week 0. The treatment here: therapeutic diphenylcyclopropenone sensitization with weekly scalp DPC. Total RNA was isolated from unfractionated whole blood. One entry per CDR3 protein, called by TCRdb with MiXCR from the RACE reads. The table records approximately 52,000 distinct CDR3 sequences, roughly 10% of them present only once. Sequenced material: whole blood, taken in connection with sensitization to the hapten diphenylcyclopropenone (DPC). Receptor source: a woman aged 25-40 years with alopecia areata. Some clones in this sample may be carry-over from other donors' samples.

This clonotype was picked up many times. The CDR3 spells CASSQLQPAFTATDTQYF. DNA for the CDR3: TGCGCCAGCAGCCAGCTACAGCCAGCTTTTACGGCCACAGATACGCAGTATTTT. This chain uses TRBV4-3 with TRBJ2-3; D gene uncertain. Trimming removed 3 bases from V and 2 bases from J, with 21 bases in between. This CDR3 has 18 residues. Germline V lookup: CDR1 LGHNA, CDR2 YSLEER.

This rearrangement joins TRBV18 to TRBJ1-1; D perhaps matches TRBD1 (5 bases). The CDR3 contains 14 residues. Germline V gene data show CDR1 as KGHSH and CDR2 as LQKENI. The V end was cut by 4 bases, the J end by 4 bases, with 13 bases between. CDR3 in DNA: TGTGCCAGCTCACGGGACGGCGGAGGCACTGAAGCTTTCTTT. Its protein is CASSRDGGGTEAFF.

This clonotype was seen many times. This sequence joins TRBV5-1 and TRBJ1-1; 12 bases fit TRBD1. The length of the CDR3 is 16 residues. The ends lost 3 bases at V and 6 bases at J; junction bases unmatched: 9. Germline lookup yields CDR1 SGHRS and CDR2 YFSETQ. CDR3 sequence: CASSSPGDRGRSEAFF. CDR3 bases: TGCGCCAGCAGCTCTCCAGGGGACAGGGGGCGATCTGAAGCTTTCTTT.

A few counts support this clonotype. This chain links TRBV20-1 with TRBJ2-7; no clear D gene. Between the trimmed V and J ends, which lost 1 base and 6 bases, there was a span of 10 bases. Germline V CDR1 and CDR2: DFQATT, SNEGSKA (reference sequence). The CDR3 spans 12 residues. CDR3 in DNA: TGCAGTGCTAGAGGCGGCGCGCGCGAGCAGTACTTC. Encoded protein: CSARGGAREQYF.

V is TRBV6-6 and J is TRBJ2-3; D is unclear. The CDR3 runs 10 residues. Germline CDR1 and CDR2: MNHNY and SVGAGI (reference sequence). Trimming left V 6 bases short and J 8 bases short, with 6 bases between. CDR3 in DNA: TGTGCCAGCAGGGCGAGTACGCAGTATTTT. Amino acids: CASRASTQYF.

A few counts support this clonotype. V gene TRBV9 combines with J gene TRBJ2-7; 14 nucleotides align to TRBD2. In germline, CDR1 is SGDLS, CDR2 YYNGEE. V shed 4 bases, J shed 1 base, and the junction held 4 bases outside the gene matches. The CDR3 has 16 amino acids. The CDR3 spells CASSPWTSGGSYEQYF. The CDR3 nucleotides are TGTGCCAGCAGCCCGTGGACTAGCGGGGGGTCCTACGAGCAGTACTTC.

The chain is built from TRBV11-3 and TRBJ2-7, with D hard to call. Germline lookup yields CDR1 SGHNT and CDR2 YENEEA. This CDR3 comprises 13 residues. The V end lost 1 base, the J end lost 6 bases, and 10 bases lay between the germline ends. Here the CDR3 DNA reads TGTGCCAGCAGCTTAGGAGGCCTTTCCGAGCAGTACTTC. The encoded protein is CASSLGGLSEQYF. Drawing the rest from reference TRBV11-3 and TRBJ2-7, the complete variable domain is EAGVVQSPRYKIIEKKQPVAFWCNPISGHNTLYWYLQNLGQGPELLIRYENEEAVDDSQLPKDRFSAERLKGVDSTLKIQPAELGDSAVYLCASSLGGLSEQYFGPGTRLTVT.

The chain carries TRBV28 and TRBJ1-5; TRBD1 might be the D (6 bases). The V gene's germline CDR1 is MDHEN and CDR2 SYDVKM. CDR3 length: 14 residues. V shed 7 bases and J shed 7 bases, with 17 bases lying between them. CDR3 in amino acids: CASKTPGGRQPQHF. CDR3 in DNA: TGTGCCAGCAAAACCCCCGGGGGCCGCCAGCCCCAGCATTTT.

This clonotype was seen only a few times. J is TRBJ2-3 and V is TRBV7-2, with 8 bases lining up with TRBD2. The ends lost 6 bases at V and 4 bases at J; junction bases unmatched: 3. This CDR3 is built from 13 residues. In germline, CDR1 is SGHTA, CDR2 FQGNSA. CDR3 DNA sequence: TGTGCCAGCAGTTGGACTAGCCCAGATACGCAGTATTTT. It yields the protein CASSWTSPDTQYF. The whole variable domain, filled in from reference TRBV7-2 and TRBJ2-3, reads GAGVSQSPSNKVTEKGKDVELRCDPISGHTALYWYRQSLGQGLEFLIYFQGNSAPDKSGLPSDRFSAERTGGSVSTLTIQRTQQEDSAVYLCASSWTSPDTQYFGPGTRLTVL.

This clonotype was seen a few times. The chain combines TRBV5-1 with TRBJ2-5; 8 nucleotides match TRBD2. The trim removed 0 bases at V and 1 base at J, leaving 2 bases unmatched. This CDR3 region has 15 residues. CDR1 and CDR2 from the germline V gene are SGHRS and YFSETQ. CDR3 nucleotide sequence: TGCGCCAGCAGCTTGGCCGGGGGGGCCCAAGAGACCCAGTACTTC. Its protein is CASSLAGGAQETQYF.

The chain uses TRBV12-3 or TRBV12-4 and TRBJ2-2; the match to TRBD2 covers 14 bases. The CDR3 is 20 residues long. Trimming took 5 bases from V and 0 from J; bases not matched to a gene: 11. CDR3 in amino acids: CASSPRPWTSGGPNTGELFF. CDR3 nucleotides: TGTGCCAGCAGTCCTAGACCGTGGACTAGCGGGGGGCCGAACACCGGGGAGCTGTTTTTT.

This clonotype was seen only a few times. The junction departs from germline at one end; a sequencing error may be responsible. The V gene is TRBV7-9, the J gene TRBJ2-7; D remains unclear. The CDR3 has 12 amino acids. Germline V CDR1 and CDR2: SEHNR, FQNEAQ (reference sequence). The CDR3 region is CASSVAGYEQYF. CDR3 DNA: TGTGCCAGCAGCGTAGCCGGCTACGAGCAGTACTTC.

For the CDR3, the DNA is TGCGCCAGCAGCCAGGGGACAGTCGGTACTGAAGCTTTCTTT. Translating it yields CASSQGTVGTEAFF. The chain employs TRBV4-1 and TRBJ1-1; 7 bases fit TRBD1. Germline CDR1 reads MGHRA; CDR2 reads YSYEKL. The J segment lost 5 bases and the V segment lost 3 bases, leaving 6 bases of the junction unmatched. The CDR3 is 14 residues long.

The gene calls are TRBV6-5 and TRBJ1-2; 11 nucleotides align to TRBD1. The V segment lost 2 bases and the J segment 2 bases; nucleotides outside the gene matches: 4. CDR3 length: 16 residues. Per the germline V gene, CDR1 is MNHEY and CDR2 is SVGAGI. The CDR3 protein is CASSYGGTGGNYGYTF. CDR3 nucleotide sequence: TGTGCCAGCAGTTACGGAGGGACAGGGGGGAACTATGGCTACACCTTC.

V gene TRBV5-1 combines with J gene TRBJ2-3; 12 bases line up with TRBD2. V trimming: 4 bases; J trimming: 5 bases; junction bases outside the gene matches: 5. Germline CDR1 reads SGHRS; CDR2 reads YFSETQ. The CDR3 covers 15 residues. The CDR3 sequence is CASSRTSGGQDTQYF. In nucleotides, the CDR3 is TGCGCCAGCAGCCGTACTAGCGGGGGGCAAGATACGCAGTATTTT.

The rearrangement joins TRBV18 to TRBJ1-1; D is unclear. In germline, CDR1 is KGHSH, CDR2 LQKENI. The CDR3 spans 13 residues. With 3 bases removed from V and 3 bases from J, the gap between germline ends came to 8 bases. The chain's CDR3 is CASSPGQHTEAFF. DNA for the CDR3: TGTGCCAGCTCACCTGGGCAGCACACTGAAGCTTTCTTT. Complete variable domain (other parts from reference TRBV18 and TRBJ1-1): NAGVMQNPRHLVRRRGQEARLRCSPMKGHSHVYWYRQLPEEGLKFMVYLQKENIIDESGMPKERFSAEFPKEGPSILRIQQVVRGDSAAYFCASSPGQHTEAFFGQGTRLTVV.

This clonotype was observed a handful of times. Here the CDR3 reads CASRGANVLTF. The DNA of the CDR3 is TGTGCCAGCAGGGGGGCCAACGTCCTGACTTTC. The genes are TRBV6-1 and TRBJ2-6; D call uncertain. The CDR3 runs to 11 residues. V dropped 6 bases and J dropped 4 bases, with 1 base sitting between them. Germline assignment: CDR1 MNHNS and CDR2 SASEGT.

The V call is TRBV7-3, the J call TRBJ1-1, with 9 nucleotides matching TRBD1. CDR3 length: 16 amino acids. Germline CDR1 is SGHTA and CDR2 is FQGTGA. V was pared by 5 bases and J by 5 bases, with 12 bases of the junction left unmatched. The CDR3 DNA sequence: TGTGCCAGCAGCCCTAACACCGGGACAGGGTGGACTGAAGCTTTCTTT. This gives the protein CASSPNTGTGWTEAFF.

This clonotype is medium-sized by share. The CDR3 DNA reads as TGTGCCAGCAGCTTAGGGGAGGGTTGGCAGCCCCAGCATTTT. Translation: CASSLGEGWQPQHF. The chain combines TRBV7-9 with TRBJ1-5; no clear D gene. Per the germline V gene, CDR1 is SEHNR and CDR2 is FQNEAQ (reference sequence). V was cut by 1 base and J by 7 bases, with 11 bases left in between. The CDR3 sequence is 14 residues long.

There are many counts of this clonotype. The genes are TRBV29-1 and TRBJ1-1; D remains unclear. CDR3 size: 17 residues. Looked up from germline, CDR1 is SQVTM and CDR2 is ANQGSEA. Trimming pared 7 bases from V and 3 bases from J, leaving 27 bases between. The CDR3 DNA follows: TGCAGCGCAAAGTTGGGGTTTAGTATACCCGACGACACTGAAGCTTTCTTT. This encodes CSAKLGFSIPDDTEAFF.

The CDR3 nucleotides are TGTGCCAGCAGCCAAGGGATAGGTCGTTTAGGGGGCTACACCTTC. Translation: CASSQGIGRLGGYTF. The chain carries TRBV3-1 and TRBJ1-2; D gene ambiguous. Germline values: CDR1 LGHDT, CDR2 YNNKEL (reference sequence). V was trimmed by 1 base and J by 8 bases, leaving 17 bases between them. This CDR3 has 15 amino acids.

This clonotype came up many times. For the CDR3, the DNA is TGTGCCAGCAGTTACGGGGGGGCCACAGATACGCAGTATTTT. Amino acid sequence: CASSYGGATDTQYF. The genes are TRBV6-2 or TRBV6-3 and TRBJ2-3, with D possibly matching TRBD2 (7 bases). The V gene lost 2 bases and the J gene lost 2 bases, with 8 bases spanning the gap. CDR1 is MNHEY and CDR2 is SVGEGT in the germline V gene. CDR3 length: 14 amino acids.

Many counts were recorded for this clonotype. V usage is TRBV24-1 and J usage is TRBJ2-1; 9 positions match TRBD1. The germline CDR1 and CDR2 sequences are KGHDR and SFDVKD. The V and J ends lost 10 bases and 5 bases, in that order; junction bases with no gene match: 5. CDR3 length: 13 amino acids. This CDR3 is CATKGTGNNEQFF. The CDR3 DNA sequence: TGTGCCACTAAGGGGACAGGGAACAATGAGCAGTTCTTC.

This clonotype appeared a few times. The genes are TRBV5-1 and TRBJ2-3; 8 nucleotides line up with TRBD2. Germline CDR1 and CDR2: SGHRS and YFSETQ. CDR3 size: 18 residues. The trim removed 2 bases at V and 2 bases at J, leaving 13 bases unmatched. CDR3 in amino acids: CASSFSGDDRYYTDTQYF. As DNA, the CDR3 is TGCGCCAGCAGCTTTAGCGGGGACGACCGCTATTACACAGATACGCAGTATTTT.

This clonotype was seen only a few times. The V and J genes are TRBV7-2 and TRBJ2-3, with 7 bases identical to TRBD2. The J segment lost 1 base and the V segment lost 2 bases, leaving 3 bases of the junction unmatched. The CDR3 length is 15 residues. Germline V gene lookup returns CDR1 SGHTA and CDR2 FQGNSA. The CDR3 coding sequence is TGTGCCAGCAGCTTAAACCGGGGGGGCACAGATACGCAGTATTTT. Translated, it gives CASSLNRGGTDTQYF.

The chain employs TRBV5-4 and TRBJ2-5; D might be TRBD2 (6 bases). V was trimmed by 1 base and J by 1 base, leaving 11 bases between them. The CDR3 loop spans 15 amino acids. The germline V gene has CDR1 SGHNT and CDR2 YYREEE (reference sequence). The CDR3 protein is CASSLRLGLQETQYF. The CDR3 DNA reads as TGTGCCAGCAGCTTGAGATTGGGACTCCAAGAGACCCAGTACTTC.

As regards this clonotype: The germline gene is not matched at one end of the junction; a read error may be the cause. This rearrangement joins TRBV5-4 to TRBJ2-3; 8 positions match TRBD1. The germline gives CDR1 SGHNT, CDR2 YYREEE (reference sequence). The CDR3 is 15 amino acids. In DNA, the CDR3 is TGTGCCAGCAGCTCCCAGGGGGCTAGCAGAGATACGCAGTATTTT. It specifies CASSSQGASRDTQYF.

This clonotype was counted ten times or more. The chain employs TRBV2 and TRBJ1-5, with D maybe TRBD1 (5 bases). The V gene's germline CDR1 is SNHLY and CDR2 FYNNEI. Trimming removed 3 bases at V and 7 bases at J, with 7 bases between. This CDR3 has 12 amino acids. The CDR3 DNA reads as TGTGCCAGCAGTGAGGGGACCCAGCCCCAGCATTTT. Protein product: CASSEGTQPQHF.

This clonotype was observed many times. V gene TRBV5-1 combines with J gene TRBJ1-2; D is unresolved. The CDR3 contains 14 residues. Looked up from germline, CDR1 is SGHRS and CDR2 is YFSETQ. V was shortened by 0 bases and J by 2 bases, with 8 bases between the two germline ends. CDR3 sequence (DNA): TGCGCCAGCAGCTTGGAAGGCAGAAACTATGGCTACACCTTC. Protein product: CASSLEGRNYGYTF.